These T cell receptor beta chains were read from a single sample in a study of post-analysis software for immune sequencing data. TCRdb reanalysed the PCR reads using MiXCR and keeps one entry per CDR3 protein. The sample shows under 900,000 distinct CDR3 sequences, under 70% of them seen only once. Sequencing was carried out using blood. The source of these receptors is a girl aged 10-17 years with multiple sclerosis. The conserved cysteine and the conserved F or W are not part of the CDR3 here. The D gene is left open where the match is weak.

TRBV7-2,.,TRBJ2-1,ASSTGTLIGHEQF
TRBV18,.,TRBJ2-1,ASPDIDRGFYNEQF
TRBV19,.,TRBJ2-7,ASSNGFSHEQY
TRBV12-3/TRBV12-4,.,TRBJ1-1,ASSPPGYTEAF
TRBV10-3,.,TRBJ2-3,AISELAGGTDTQY
TRBV15,TRBD2,TRBJ2-1,ATSRVIGTSGVNEQF
TRBV9,TRBD2,TRBJ2-3,ASSVEEREVDTQY
TRBV7-3,TRBD1,TRBJ2-6,ASSTFPPAKQGASPPGANVLT
TRBV29-1,TRBD2,TRBJ2-3,SVDRAGDADTQY
TRBV6-1,.,TRBJ2-7,ASRESTLLRSEQY
TRBV6-6,.,TRBJ2-2,ASSYAGTNTGELF
TRBV20-1,TRBD2,TRBJ2-3,SARDRNGGAPDTQY
TRBV7-2,TRBD2,TRBJ2-7,ASSLRELAGEQY
TRBV5-1,.,TRBJ2-1,ASSLGQQRGQF
TRBV5-1,TRBD2,TRBJ2-7,ASSFTLAGLSSYEQY
TRBV28,TRBD1,TRBJ1-1,ASTRTGAGNTEAF
TRBV5-1,TRBD1,TRBJ2-1,ASSSRAQGYNEQF
TRBV20-1,.,TRBJ2-5,SARRAEETQY
TRBV7-6,TRBD1,TRBJ2-2,ASSTTSWTGGTGELF
TRBV7-2,.,TRBJ1-1,ASSDHRVHTEAF
TRBV7-8,.,TRBJ2-5,ASSFGREETQY
TRBV12-3/TRBV12-4,TRBD2,TRBJ2-7,ASSFITSGKNEQY
TRBV7-2,.,TRBJ2-4,ASSTGAGLAKNIQY
TRBV10-3,TRBD2,.,AISGGLAVTHEQY
TRBV12-3/TRBV12-4,.,TRBJ1-2,ASSLQEGRIYGYT
TRBV7-3,.,TRBJ2-6,ASSSSEQGPHVLT
TRBV29-1,.,TRBJ2-7,SVEAPGYEQY
TRBV6-6,.,TRBJ2-7,ASTLSGTLSYEQY
TRBV20-1,.,TRBJ2-3,SARRGTSTDTQY
TRBV29-1,TRBD1,TRBJ1-2,SVEAWAGGIYGYT
TRBV20-1,.,TRBJ2-7,SARDPNSKIPYEQY
TRBV29-1,.,TRBJ1-2,SVGDYYGYT
TRBV29-1,.,.,SGKSSYEQY
TRBV2,.,TRBJ2-5,ASGKSRETQY
TRBV20-1,.,TRBJ2-1,SARAGSYNEQF
TRBV4-2,.,.,ASSQVEVGLYNEQY
TRBV6-4,TRBD1,TRBJ2-1,ASSERDRGHNEQF
TRBV29-1,.,TRBJ1-2,SVREGNYGYT
TRBV6-4,.,TRBJ1-2,ASSAEGGYGYGYT
TRBV3-1,.,TRBJ1-5,ASSGQLNQPQH
TRBV7-9,.,TRBJ2-4,ASSLATPGADIQY
TRBV29-1,.,TRBJ2-1,SVAGINEQF
TRBV10-3,TRBD2,TRBJ2-1,AISPRTSGKGNEQF
TRBV10-3,.,TRBJ2-7,AISATFRSYEQY
TRBV5-1,TRBD2,TRBJ2-3,ASSFSGGASDTQY
TRBV29-1,TRBD1,TRBJ1-2,SAGDRGYGYT
TRBV20-1,.,TRBJ2-3,SAREREANTDTQY